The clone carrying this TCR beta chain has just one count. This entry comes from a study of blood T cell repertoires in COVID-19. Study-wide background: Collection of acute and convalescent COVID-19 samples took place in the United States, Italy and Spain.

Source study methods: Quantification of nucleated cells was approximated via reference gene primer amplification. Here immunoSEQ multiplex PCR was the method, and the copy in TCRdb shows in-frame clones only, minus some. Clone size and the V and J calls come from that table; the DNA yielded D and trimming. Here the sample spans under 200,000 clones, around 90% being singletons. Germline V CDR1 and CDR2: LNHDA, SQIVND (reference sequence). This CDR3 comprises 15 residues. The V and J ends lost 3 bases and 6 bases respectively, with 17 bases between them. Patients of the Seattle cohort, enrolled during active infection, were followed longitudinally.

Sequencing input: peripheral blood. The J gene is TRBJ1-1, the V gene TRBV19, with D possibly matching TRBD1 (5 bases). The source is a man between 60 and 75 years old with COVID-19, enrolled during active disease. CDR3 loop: CASSIPGGKKAEAFF. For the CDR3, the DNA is TGTGCCAGTAGTATTCCCGGGGGAAAAAAGGCTGAAGCTTTCTTT.